The 20 T cell receptor beta chains below all came from one sample that was sequenced in a study of cytomegalovirus exposure and HLA in healthy donors. Clones were sequenced by immunoSEQ multiplex PCR, and TCRdb holds only the in-frame ones, with some missing. The data show over 85,000 clones, roughly 95% seen once. Specimen: PBMCs. All receptors come from a woman aged 18-30 years in good health and CMV-seronegative.

V and J are TRBV7-3 and TRBJ2-5; possible D gene TRBD2, 5 bases. Germline V gene lookup returns CDR1 SGHTA and CDR2 FQGTGA. The CDR3 is made up of 13 amino acids. With 5 bases removed from V and 5 bases from J, the gap between germline ends came to 12 bases. CDR3 region: CASSADYSETQYF. CDR3 sequence (DNA): TGTGCCAGCAGCGCTGACTATTCGGAGACCCAGTACTTC.

The J gene is TRBJ2-7, the V gene TRBV13; D remains unclear. V was trimmed by 0 bases and J by 2 bases, leaving 14 bases between them. This CDR3 spans 16 amino acids. Germline V gene sequence: CDR1 PRHDT, CDR2 FYEKMQ (reference sequence). CDR3: CASSLGRPVATYEQYF. The CDR3 bases are TGTGCCAGCAGCTTAGGTCGACCCGTAGCCACCTACGAGCAGTACTTC.

This chain links TRBV15 with TRBJ2-7; D gene ambiguous. Trimming left V 0 bases short and J 2 bases short, with 14 bases between. The CDR3 runs to 16 residues. CDR1 and CDR2 (germline): LNHNV, YYDKDF (reference sequence). The CDR3 DNA is TGTGCCACCAGCAGAGATTGGATAGCAGCTACCTACGAGCAGTACTTC. It specifies CATSRDWIAATYEQYF.

The rearrangement joins TRBV7-9 to TRBJ1-2, with TRBD1 matching 10 bases. CDR3 size: 15 residues. After removal of 5 bases from V and 5 bases from J, the junction contained 8 bases not matched to a gene. Germline CDR1 is SEHNR and CDR2 is FQNEAQ (reference sequence). The CDR3 nucleotides are TGTGCCAGCAGCACCGACAGGGGGCTAGGTTATGGCTACACCTTC. Its protein product is CASSTDRGLGYGYTF. Variable domain in full (rest from reference TRBV7-9 and TRBJ1-2): DTGVSQNPRHKITKRGQNVTFRCDPISEHNRLYWYRQTLGQGPEFLTYFQNEAQLEKSRLLSDRFSAERPKGSFSTLEIQRTEQGDSAMYLCASSTDRGLGYGYTFGSGTRLTVV.

This chain links TRBV27 with TRBJ2-1; D is perhaps TRBD2 (6 bases). This CDR3 has 15 residues. The germline gives CDR1 MNHEY, CDR2 SMNVEV (reference sequence). Between the trimmed V and J ends, which lost 2 bases and 4 bases, there was a span of 12 bases. CDR3 protein: CASSLGTGVYNEQFF. The CDR3 region has the DNA TGTGCCAGCAGTTTAGGTACGGGAGTTTACAATGAGCAGTTCTTC.

The chain links TRBV5-4 to TRBJ2-7; a weak D match, TRBD2 (5 bases). The CDR3 covers 16 residues. Germline CDR1 reads SGHNT; CDR2 reads YYREEE (reference sequence). V lost 4 bases, J lost 0 bases, and 17 bases lay in between. The CDR3 protein is CASSVREPSISYEQYF. Here the CDR3 DNA reads TGTGCCAGCAGCGTAAGGGAGCCCTCGATCTCCTACGAGCAGTACTTC.

The J gene is TRBJ1-2, the V gene TRBV11-3; D ambiguous. V was cut by 0 bases and J by 2 bases, with 7 bases left in between. Germline V gene data show CDR1 as SGHNT and CDR2 as YENEEA. CDR3 length: 14 amino acids. CDR3 nucleotides: TGTGCCAGCAGCTTAGATCGACAAAACTATGGCTACACCTTC. It is translated as CASSLDRQNYGYTF.

This clone was detected only once. The chain couples TRBV10-3 to TRBJ1-2, with 7 nucleotides matching TRBD1. CDR1 and CDR2 (germline): ENHRY, SYGVKD. CDR3 size: 14 residues. V was clipped by 5 bases and J by 5 bases; unmatched bases: 8. CDR3 in DNA: TGTGCCATCAGTAAGGGGACAGAGTCTTATGGCTACACCTTC. Protein: CAISKGTESYGYTF.

The V gene is TRBV2, the J gene TRBJ2-5; D remains unclear. In germline, CDR1 is SNHLY, CDR2 FYNNEI. Trimming pared 1 base from V and 4 bases from J, leaving 10 bases between. This CDR3 is 14 amino acids long. The CDR3 sequence: CASSEVSMAETQYF. The DNA for the CDR3 is TGTGCCAGCAGTGAAGTTTCAATGGCAGAGACCCAGTACTTC. Supplemented by reference TRBV2 and TRBJ2-5, the full variable domain reads EPEVTQTPSHQVTQMGQEVILRCVPISNHLYFYWYRQILGQKVEFLVSFYNNEISEKSEIFDDQFSVERPDGSNFTLKIRSTKLEDSAMYFCASSEVSMAETQYFGPGTRLLVL.

The gene calls are TRBV7-2 and TRBJ2-7; 11 bases agree with TRBD2. V gave up 6 bases and J gave up 4 bases; unmatched junction bases: 5. The CDR3 is 14 residues long. Germline values: CDR1 SGHTA, CDR2 FQGNSA. This CDR3 reads CASRPGLAGYEQYF. The CDR3 bases are TGTGCCAGCAGACCAGGACTAGCGGGTTACGAGCAGTACTTC.

The CDR3 loop is CASSHRLPNKYTDTQYF. CDR3 bases: TGTGCCAGCAGTCACCGACTCCCCAACAAGTACACAGATACGCAGTATTTT. The chain couples TRBV25-1 to TRBJ2-3; D call uncertain. The V end lost 5 bases, the J end lost 2 bases, and 20 bases lay between the germline ends. This CDR3 comprises 17 residues. Per germline, CDR1 MGHDK and CDR2 SYGVNS.

This clone was detected only once. J is TRBJ1-1 and V is TRBV4-2; D may be TRBD1 (5 bases). CDR3 length equals 13 residues. Germline loops: CDR1 LGHNA, CDR2 YNFKEQ. V was pared by 0 bases and J by 7 bases, with 9 bases between. CDR3 sequence reads: CASSQDYGGEAFF. The CDR3 DNA is TGTGCCAGCAGCCAAGATTACGGGGGTGAAGCTTTCTTT.

This chain uses TRBV30 with TRBJ1-1; D remains unclear. This CDR3 has 12 amino acids. Germline-derived CDR1 and CDR2 are GTSNPN and SVGIG (reference sequence). Trimming took off 2 bases at V and 4 bases at J, with 8 bases between the two ends. The CDR3 protein is CAWSYLSTEAFF. Here the CDR3 DNA reads TGTGCCTGGAGTTATCTGAGCACTGAAGCTTTCTTT.

This chain connects TRBV9 to TRBJ2-1, with D uncertain. Trimming took off 0 bases at V and 0 bases at J, with 7 bases between the two ends. Germline V gene data show CDR1 as SGDLS and CDR2 as YYNGEE. The CDR3 contains 15 residues. The CDR3 coding sequence is TGTGCCAGCAGCGTAGCGGTAAGCTCCTACAATGAGCAGTTCTTC. Translating it yields CASSVAVSSYNEQFF.

This sequence joins TRBV28 and TRBJ1-2; a weak D match, TRBD1 (5 bases). Trimming took 3 bases from V and 7 from J, leaving 6 bases between them. The CDR3 sequence is 11 residues long. Germline V gene sequence: CDR1 MDHEN, CDR2 SYDVKM. The CDR3 DNA follows: TGTGCCAGCAGTTTGGGGCTTGGCTACACCTTC. This gives the protein CASSLGLGYTF.

CDR3 residues: CASSMAGITQHF. The CDR3 DNA follows: TGTGCCAGTAGTATGGCAGGGATTACCCAGCATTTT. This chain links TRBV19 with TRBJ1-5; TRBD1 is a possible D gene (5 bases). V lost 3 bases and J lost 11, with 11 bases in between. Germline CDR1 reads LNHDA; CDR2 reads SQIVND (reference sequence). The CDR3 runs 12 residues.

This clone was counted between two and nine times. The chain employs TRBV6-5 and TRBJ2-7, with 11 bases that match TRBD1. This CDR3 has 13 amino acids. With V trimmed by 6 bases and J by 4 bases, 2 bases remained unmatched. Germline V gene sequence: CDR1 MNHEY, CDR2 SVGAGI. CDR3 amino acids: CASSRDRGYEQYF. In DNA form, the CDR3 reads TGTGCCAGCAGCAGGGACAGGGGGTACGAGCAGTACTTC.

The count of this clone is one. This chain connects TRBV11-2 to TRBJ2-7, with D perhaps TRBD2 (6 bases). The CDR3 has 14 residues. Germline CDR1 reads SGHAT; CDR2 reads FQNNGV. Trimming removed 4 bases from V and 4 bases from J, with 14 bases in between. The CDR3 spells CASSWTDGGYEQYF. DNA of the CDR3: TGTGCCAGCAGCTGGACCGACGGGGGATACGAGCAGTACTTC.

This chain joins TRBV9 and TRBJ2-1; no definite D call. V was clipped by 0 bases and J by 3 bases, with 7 bases between them. The CDR3 contains 14 residues. Germline CDR1 and CDR2: SGDLS and YYNGEE. This chain's CDR3 is CASSVGVVYNEQFF. CDR3 coding DNA: TGTGCCAGCAGCGTAGGAGTAGTCTACAATGAGCAGTTCTTC.

J is TRBJ1-3 and V is TRBV2; possible D gene TRBD1, 6 bases. The germline gives CDR1 SNHLY, CDR2 FYNNEI. This CDR3 comprises 15 residues. The ends were cut back, 4 bases at V and 0 bases at J, with 10 bases in the middle. The CDR3 sequence: CASSATGFSGNTIYF. The CDR3 DNA reads TGTGCCAGCAGTGCTACAGGGTTCTCTGGAAACACCATATATTTT.